This T cell receptor beta chain was obtained from a study of blood T cell repertoires in COVID-19 (dated by TCRdb to the early 2020s). Study-level background: The collaborator samples originated in the United States, Italy and Spain and spanned the acute and convalescent phases of COVID-19. The dataset comprised deeply sampled blood TCRbeta repertoires from subjects exposed to, actively infected with, or recovered from COVID-19. A de-identified subject ID, COVID-19 status, age in years and sex were almost always included in the sample metadata. Samples were obtained from the ongoing ImmuneRACE study (first 160 participants) and from about 1,300 subjects provided by 6 global collaborators. Where available, HLA class I and class II types were taken from metadata supplied by the sample provider and were not determined by assay-based typing. The material from the prospective study consisted of cDNA or gDNA derived from T cells, B-cell-depleted T cells, or PBMCs. The repertoires were made available in a free public database intended to serve as a resource for research on the immune response to SARS-CoV-2. Broader findings and caveats from the paper: Clinical and demographic metadata were provided uncurated, with the amount varying by source and participant.

This clone has only one observation. Its antigen target is currently unknown. The sample holds no much larger clone one base away, and base qualities are not on file. The immunoSEQ Assay, a bias-controlled multiplex PCR, was used to amplify TCRbeta CDR3 regions from genomic DNA. In the source study's methods: Within the assay, amplification of reference gene primers was used to estimate how many nucleated cells each sample contained. To quantify the absolute abundance of each unique TCRbeta CDR3 rearrangement, sequence reads were collapsed and filtered. For each sample, productive Simpson clonality was calculated as the square root of Simpson's diversity index over productive rearrangements. Drawn from immuneACCESS, this table holds only the in-frame rearrangements with V and J called that TCRdb kept. Clones are partly lost; checked studies trace under half to an unresolved V gene and leave the rest unexplained. The V and J calls and clone size were taken over from that table, and D and trimming were inferred from the DNA. This sample comprises tens of thousands of clones, 80% to 90% of them detected only once. Roughly 34% of the sample lies in the top ten.

One collaborating source in Seattle enrolled patients while the patients were actively infected and followed the patients over time throughout the course of disease. Whole blood was collected in K2EDTA tubes by collaborating institutions according to the institutions' own protocols. For TCRbeta analysis, collaborator samples were shipped as frozen whole blood, as isolated PBMCs, or as DNA extracted from either sample type. The V end gives up 5 bases and the J end 7 bases, leaving 9 bases in the junction not matched to a gene. Reading the germline V gene gives CDR1 SGHVS and CDR2 FNYEAQ. The CDR3 holds 15 amino acids from the cysteine to the phenylalanine. CDR3 DNA only is kept here, 45 bases in frame from base 1.

Sequences were obtained from peripheral blood. The chain joins TRBV7-6 to TRBJ2-1, with 9 bases matching TRBD2. The sequence derives from a woman over 75 with COVID-19, enrolled during active disease. The CDR3 region has the sequence CASSVSGGLWNEQFF. The sequence in DNA is TGTGCCAGCAGCGTGAGCGGGGGGCTCTGGAATGAGCAGTTCTTC.